The 21 T cell receptor beta chains given below trace back to one sample, sequenced in a study of blood T cell repertoires in COVID-19 (dated by TCRdb to the early 2020s). Receptor amplification or capture employed the immunoSEQ multiplex PCR assay. In TCRdb, the immuneACCESS table is reduced to in-frame sequences with V and J assigned. These tables do not hold every clone; where another copy was compared, an unresolved V gene accounts for under half, and the others remain unexplained. Here the sample has roughly 110,000 clones; about 85% occur a single time. Approximately 1.5% of the sample rests with the top ten. Sequencing input: peripheral blood. Receptor source: a man between 40 and 49 years old with acute or convalescent COVID-19.

The V and J genes are TRBV5-1 and TRBJ1-6; perhaps TRBD1 as D (6 bases). V was cut by 5 bases and J by 0 bases, with 12 bases left in between. The CDR3 is 16 residues long. The germline V gene has CDR1 SGHRS and CDR2 YFSETQ. The DNA of the CDR3 is TGCGCCAGCAGGAGGGACACCATCTCCTATAATTCACCCCTCCACTTT. Protein sequence: CASRRDTISYNSPLHF.

The chain employs TRBV6-2 or TRBV6-3 and TRBJ2-2, with D unclear. The ends were cut back, 2 bases at V and 1 base at J, with 5 bases in the middle. From germline, CDR1 is MNHEY and CDR2 SVGEGT. CDR3 length: 14 amino acids. The CDR3 protein is CASSYVRNTGELFF. The CDR3 DNA sequence: TGTGCCAGCAGTTACGTGCGGAACACCGGGGAGCTGTTTTTT.

The rearrangement joins TRBV1 to TRBJ2-7; the tabulated D call, TRBD1, remains unverified against the DNA. TRBV1 is deemed a pseudogene. CDR3 length equals 16 residues. CDR3 sequence reads: CTSSQDLTGTPYEQYF. The CDR3 coding sequence is TGCACCAGCAGCCAAGATCTAACTGGGACACCCTACGAGCAGTACTTC.

This clone has a count of ten or more. V usage is TRBV4-1 and J usage is TRBJ2-5; D unclear. Germline CDR1 and CDR2: MGHRA and YSYEKL. The V end was cut by 0 bases, the J end by 0 bases, with 5 bases between. This CDR3 region has 14 residues. The CDR3 DNA reads TGCGCCAGCAGCCAAGAACGGGACCAAGAGACCCAGTACTTC. Translated: CASSQERDQETQYF.

This clone was picked up one time. The chain uses TRBV15 and TRBJ1-6; D not resolved. The V end was cut by 0 bases, the J end by 7 bases, with 10 bases between. Germline V gives CDR1 LNHNV, CDR2 YYDKDF (reference sequence). The CDR3 spans 15 residues. The CDR3 nucleotides read TGTGCCACCAGCAGAGATCAAGTACTAAATTCACCCCTCCACTTT. This sequence encodes CATSRDQVLNSPLHF. Filled out from reference TRBV15 and TRBJ1-6, the complete variable domain reads DAMVIQNPRYQVTQFGKPVTLSCSQTLNHNVMYWYQQKSSQAPKLLFHYYDKDFNNEADTPDNFQSRRPNTSFCFLDIRSPGLGDTAMYLCATSRDQVLNSPLHFGNGTRLTVT.

This sequence joins TRBV6-6 and TRBJ2-3, with 7 bases aligning to TRBD2. CDR1 and CDR2 from the germline V gene are MNHNY and SVGAGI (reference sequence). The CDR3 totals 15 residues. V was clipped by 6 bases and J by 4 bases; unmatched bases: 10. The CDR3: CASRSSGGKPDTQYF. The CDR3 region has the DNA TGTGCCAGCAGATCCTCCGGGGGGAAGCCAGATACGCAGTATTTT.

The chain is built from TRBV18 and TRBJ2-5; a possible D gene is TRBD2 (5 bases). In germline, CDR1 is KGHSH, CDR2 LQKENI. V lost 0 bases and J 7 bases, leaving 12 bases between the germline ends. The CDR3 runs to 14 residues. The DNA of the CDR3 is TGTGCCAGCTCACCACCGACTACCCTAGGGACCCAGTACTTC. Its translation is CASSPPTTLGTQYF.

With respect to this clone: Other DNA sequences of this sample code for an identical CDR3. This chain links TRBV11-2 with TRBJ2-5; 7 nucleotides match TRBD1. V was clipped by 5 bases and J by 1 base; unmatched bases: 4. Germline CDR1 is SGHAT and CDR2 is FQNNGV. This CDR3 spans 14 amino acids. CDR3 DNA sequence: TGTGCCAGCAGCAGGGGACAGCTCCAAGAGACCCAGTACTTC. It translates to CASSRGQLQETQYF.

V usage is TRBV2 and J usage is TRBJ1-1; TRBD1 agrees at 7 bases. The V gene end was trimmed by 6 bases and the J gene end by 0 bases; junction bases not matched to a gene: 7. From germline, CDR1 is SNHLY and CDR2 FYNNEI. The CDR3 contains 15 residues. Here the CDR3 reads CASRGDRLMNTEAFF. In DNA, the CDR3 is TGTGCCAGCAGAGGGGACAGACTTATGAACACTGAAGCTTTCTTT.

The V and J genes are TRBV9 and TRBJ1-2, with a weak D call TRBD1 (5 bases). There are 12 residues in the CDR3. Trimming took off 3 bases at V and 7 bases at J, with 10 bases between the two ends. The germline gives CDR1 SGDLS, CDR2 YYNGEE. This chain's CDR3 is CASSDSGSGYTF. The DNA of the CDR3 is TGTGCCAGCAGCGACTCAGGGTCTGGCTACACCTTC.

The rearrangement uses TRBV10-2 and TRBJ1-5; 9 bases line up with TRBD1. CDR1 and CDR2 (germline): WSHSY, SAAADI. The trim removed 6 bases at V and 3 bases at J, leaving 3 bases unmatched. The CDR3 runs to 14 residues. CDR3 bases: TGCGCCAGCAGAGGACAGGGGATCAATCAGCCCCAGCATTTT. Translating gives CASRGQGINQPQHF.

In this sample, this clone turned up once. V gene TRBV15 combines with J gene TRBJ2-3; maybe TRBD2 (5 bases). Germline V CDR1 and CDR2: LNHNV, YYDKDF (reference sequence). Trimming took off 0 bases at V and 4 bases at J, with 14 bases between the two ends. The CDR3 length is 16 residues. The CDR3 nucleotides are TGTGCCACCAGCAGAGATTCACCGATTAGCGCAGATACGCAGTATTTT. Amino acids: CATSRDSPISADTQYF.

The chain uses TRBV18 and TRBJ2-3; 8 nucleotides line up with TRBD2. The CDR3 length is 17 residues. V was pared by 1 base and J by 1 base, with 7 bases of the junction left unmatched. The germline CDR1 and CDR2 sequences are KGHSH and LQKENI. The CDR3 spells CASSPLSGGGRTDTQYF. The CDR3 nucleotides are TGTGCCAGCTCACCACTTTCCGGGGGGGGCCGCACAGATACGCAGTATTTT. The complete variable domain, with remaining parts taken from reference TRBV18 and TRBJ2-3, reads NAGVMQNPRHLVRRRGQEARLRCSPMKGHSHVYWYRQLPEEGLKFMVYLQKENIIDESGMPKERFSAEFPKEGPSILRIQQVVRGDSAAYFCASSPLSGGGRTDTQYFGPGTRLTVL.

As for this clone: This specimen includes other DNA sequences encoding the same CDR3. V usage is TRBV7-2 and J usage is TRBJ2-7, with 8 bases fitting TRBD1. The CDR3 has 13 residues. Germline trimming cut 5 bases from V and 1 base from J; bases unmatched to any gene: 1. CDR1 and CDR2 from the germline V gene are SGHTA and FQGNSA. The CDR3 spells CASSRDRSYEQYF. CDR3 sequence (DNA): TGTGCCAGCAGCCGGGACAGGTCCTACGAGCAGTACTTC.

V and J are TRBV6-2 or TRBV6-3 and TRBJ1-1, with D unresolved. The CDR3 runs 17 residues. The V gene's germline CDR1 is MNHEY and CDR2 SVGEGT. V lost 0 bases, J lost 2 bases, and 16 bases lay in between. CDR3 amino acids: CASSYSMAGRANTEAFF. CDR3 nucleotides: TGTGCCAGCAGTTACTCGATGGCCGGGAGAGCAAACACTGAAGCTTTCTTT.

The chain employs TRBV7-2 and TRBJ2-2; no clear D. Between the trimmed V and J ends, which lost 4 bases and 8 bases, there was a span of 8 bases. There are 12 residues in the CDR3. CDR1 and CDR2 (germline): SGHTA, FQGNSA. CDR3 amino acids: CASSSQLGELFF. As DNA, the CDR3 is TGTGCCAGCAGCTCCCAGTTGGGGGAGCTGTTTTTT. The complete variable domain, with remaining parts taken from reference TRBV7-2 and TRBJ2-2, reads GAGVSQSPSNKVTEKGKDVELRCDPISGHTALYWYRQSLGQGLEFLIYFQGNSAPDKSGLPSDRFSAERTGGSVSTLTIQRTQQEDSAVYLCASSSQLGELFFGEGSRLTVL.

V gene TRBV3-1 (or the pseudogene TRBV3-2) combines with J gene TRBJ1-4; 10 nucleotides line up with TRBD1. The germline gives CDR1 LGHDT, CDR2 YNNKEL (reference sequence). The CDR3 covers 15 residues. V dropped 4 bases and J dropped 8; count of bases not matched to a gene: 7. DNA of the CDR3: TGTGCCAGCAGCCTGCGACAGGGGGCGTTGGAAAAACTGTTTTTT. Its protein product is CASSLRQGALEKLFF.

The chain combines TRBV6-5 with TRBJ1-1, with 7 positions matching TRBD1. CDR1 is MNHEY, CDR2 SVGAGI, per germline. CDR3 length: 14 residues. J gave up 0 bases and V 6 bases, and 4 bases lay outside the gene matches. The CDR3 nucleotides are TGTGCCAGCAGGGACAGGTATTTGAACACTGAAGCTTTCTTT. Protein product: CASRDRYLNTEAFF.

The chain has TRBV3-1 (or the pseudogene TRBV3-2) and TRBJ2-5; 12 positions agree with TRBD2. V was pared by 3 bases and J by 1 base, with 3 bases of the junction left unmatched. In germline, CDR1 is LGHDT, CDR2 YNNKEL (reference sequence). The CDR3 contains 16 residues. CDR3 amino acids: CASSHSLAGGQETQYF. As DNA, the CDR3 is TGTGCCAGCAGCCACTCACTAGCGGGAGGCCAAGAGACCCAGTACTTC.

The chain joins TRBV11-3 to TRBJ2-3; D perhaps matches TRBD2 (6 bases). V gave up 3 bases and J gave up 5 bases, with 18 bases separating them. CDR1 and CDR2 (germline): SGHNT, YENEEA. The CDR3 contains 16 residues. CDR3 region: CASSLGRGLGGDTQYF. Here the CDR3 DNA reads TGTGCCAGCAGCTTGGGACGGGGCCTGGGGGGAGATACGCAGTATTTT.

The J gene is TRBJ2-1, the V gene TRBV6-1, with 8 bases matching TRBD1. This CDR3 contains 16 residues. In germline, CDR1 is MNHNS, CDR2 SASEGT. Losses at the gene ends were 2 bases for V and 7 bases for J; bases not matched to a gene: 10. CDR3 residues: CASSEWAGGRENEQFF. As DNA, the CDR3 is TGTGCCAGCAGTGAATGGGCAGGGGGCAGGGAGAATGAGCAGTTCTTC.